Listed below are T cell receptor beta chains from one sample, sequenced in a study of blood T cell repertoires in COVID-19. Sequencing used immunoSEQ multiplex PCR; TCRdb keeps in-frame clones, though not all of them. The table has about 230,000 clones, roughly 83% seen once. Sample: peripheral blood. These receptor sequences come from a woman aged 70-85 years with active or convalescent COVID-19. Both conserved end residues are part of each CDR3. The D gene is left open where the match is weak. For some rows the clone size is stated as once, few or many, or as a class when expanded; others skip it.

TRBV6-2/TRBV6-3,TRBJ2-1,TRBD2,NA,TGTGCCAGCAGTTGGGGGGGTCTGGGACTCGTATACAATGAGCAGTTCTTC,CASSWGGLGLVYNEQFF
TRBV5-1,TRBJ1-4,NA,NA,TGCGCCAGCAGCTTGGATGGGCATAGCGGAGAAAAACTGTTTTTT,CASSLDGHSGEKLFF
TRBV5-8,TRBJ1-1,TRBD1,NA,TGTGCCAGCAGCTCCTACAGGGGAACTGAAGCTTTCTTT,CASSSYRGTEAFF
TRBV7-8,TRBJ1-2,TRBD1,many,TGTGCCAGCACCTTGGGGCTAACAGGGGGCTATGGCTACACCTTC,CASTLGLTGGYGYTF
TRBV7-2,TRBJ2-3,TRBD2,NA,TGTGCCAGCAGCTTAGCCCTAACTAGCGGGGGTCCCGGAGATACGCAGTATTTT,CASSLALTSGGPGDTQYF
TRBV2,TRBJ2-3,TRBD1,NA,TGTGCCCTGGGGGGACAGGGGGCAGATACGCAGTATTTT,CALGGQGADTQYF
TRBV5-4,TRBJ2-5,TRBD1,NA,TGTGCCAGCAGCGACCGGGACAGGGGTGTAGAGACCCAGTACTTC,CASSDRDRGVETQYF
TRBV18,TRBJ2-6,NA,NA,TGTGCCAGCTCATCTCAGGGAAATGGGGCCAACGTCCTGACTTTC,CASSSQGNGANVLTF
TRBV7-9,TRBJ1-4,NA,NA,TGTGCCAGCAGCTTAGGCGATGAAAAAGAGGAAAAACTGTTTTTT,CASSLGDEKEEKLFF
TRBV29-1,TRBJ1-1,TRBD1,NA,TGCAGCGTTGAAATGGACAGGGCGAACACTGAAGCTTTCTTT,CSVEMDRANTEAFF
TRBV7-2,TRBJ2-7,NA,NA,TGTGCCAGCAGCTTTCCTCGGGGGACCTACTCCTACGAGCAGTACTTC,CASSFPRGTYSYEQYF
TRBV6-2/TRBV6-3,TRBJ1-2,NA,NA,TGTGCCAGCAGTTACAGCACCCTCTATGGCTACACCTTC,CASSYSTLYGYTF
TRBV30,TRBJ2-5,TRBD1,NA,TGTGCCTGGAACAGGGGCTGGGGAGAGACCCAGTACTTC,CAWNRGWGETQYF
TRBV2,TRBJ1-6,NA,NA,TGTGCCAGCGAACCCTGGACAGCCAATAATTCACCCCTCCACTTT,CASEPWTANNSPLHF
TRBV6-6,TRBJ2-2,TRBD1,NA,TGTGCCAGCAGTCAGGGACAGGGTTTGTTGTTTTTT,CASSQGQGLLFF
TRBV5-1,TRBJ1-1,TRBD1,NA,TGCGCCAGCAGGGCCGGGACAGGGGCCACTGAAGCTTTCTTT,CASRAGTGATEAFF
TRBV7-2,TRBJ2-1,TRBD2,NA,TGTGCCAGCAGCCTGGGACTAGCGACCACCAATGAGCAGTTCTTC,CASSLGLATTNEQFF
TRBV7-9,TRBJ2-3,TRBD2,NA,TGTGCCAGCAGCCCGGGGACTAGCGTCCCAGATACGCAGTATTTT,CASSPGTSVPDTQYF
TRBV5-1,TRBJ1-4,TRBD1,once,TGCGCCAGCACCCCGGGACAGAGCGGTGAAAAACTGTTTTTT,CASTPGQSGEKLFF
TRBV27,TRBJ2-7,NA,NA,TGTGCCAGCAGTTCCCGACAAGGCTCCTACGAGCAGTACTTC,CASSSRQGSYEQYF
TRBV7-8,TRBJ2-1,NA,NA,TGTGCCAGCAGCCTCCTTCGGGCGGACTTCTACAATGAGCAGTTCTTC,CASSLLRADFYNEQFF
TRBV6-5,TRBJ2-7,NA,NA,TGTGCCAGCAGTTACAGGTTCGGGTACGAGCAGTACTTC,CASSYRFGYEQYF
TRBV5-1,TRBJ2-1,NA,NA,TGCGCCAGCAGCTTGGGCGGCCGGACGGGGATTCGCGACAATGAGCAGTTCTTC,CASSLGGRTGIRDNEQFF
TRBV21-1,TRBJ1-1,NA,few,TGTGCCAGCAGACTGACAGGGTCCACTGAAGCTTTCTTT,CASRLTGSTEAFF
TRBV5-1,TRBJ2-3,TRBD2,NA,TGCGCCAGCAGCCACCCTGCAGCGGGGGGCACAGATACGCAGTATTTT,CASSHPAAGGTDTQYF
TRBV10-3,TRBJ2-7,NA,NA,TGTGCCATCAGCTATCTAGACGATTCTACCTCCGAGCAGTACTTC,CAISYLDDSTSEQYF
TRBV12-3/TRBV12-4,TRBJ2-3,NA,NA,TGTGCCAGCACTGCGGGTGGGTCTGATACGCAGTATTTT,CASTAGGSDTQYF
TRBV7-9,TRBJ2-5,TRBD2,many,TGTGCCAGCAGACCCGGCGGGGGAGAAGAGACCCAGTACTTC,CASRPGGGEETQYF
TRBV27,TRBJ2-2,TRBD2,NA,TGTGCCAGCAGCAGATGGGCGGGAGTAGGAACCGGGGAGCTGTTTTTT,CASSRWAGVGTGELFF
TRBV2,TRBJ1-1,TRBD1,NA,TGTGCCAGCAGTGCAACAGGGGGGACTGAAGCTTTCTTT,CASSATGGTEAFF
TRBV5-1,TRBJ1-4,NA,NA,TGCGCCAGCAGGACAGCAACTAATGAAAAACTGTTTTTT,CASRTATNEKLFF
TRBV6-1,TRBJ2-3,TRBD1,NA,TGTGCCAGCAGTGAAGCAGGGGGCTTCATGACAGATACGCAGTATTTT,CASSEAGGFMTDTQYF
TRBV19,TRBJ2-7,TRBD2,NA,TGTGCCAGTAGTATTGGGCTAGCGGGTTTCTACGAGCAGTACTTC,CASSIGLAGFYEQYF
TRBV18,TRBJ1-2,NA,few,TGTGCCAGCTCACCCCCTAGTTTCGCCTATGGCTACACCTTC,CASSPPSFAYGYTF
TRBV2,TRBJ1-5,TRBD1,NA,TGTGCCAGCAGGCCCAGGGACAGGGGAGGCCAGCCCCAGCATTTT,CASRPRDRGGQPQHF
TRBV30,TRBJ2-3,NA,NA,TGTGCCTGGAGTGTATCGAGGAGCACAGATACGCAGTATTTT,CAWSVSRSTDTQYF
TRBV28,TRBJ2-5,TRBD2,NA,TGTGCCAGGAAGCGGGAGCGGGAGACCCAGTACTTC,CARKRERETQYF
TRBV7-9,TRBJ1-6,TRBD1,NA,TGTGCCAGCAGCCCAGACAGGGGAAAGAGTTCACCCCTCCACTTT,CASSPDRGKSSPLHF
TRBV6-1,TRBJ2-7,NA,NA,TGTGCCAGCAGTGGCTCATATCCGGGCGGGCAACTCTACGAGCAGTACTTC,CASSGSYPGGQLYEQYF
TRBV27,TRBJ2-7,TRBD2,NA,TGTGCCAGCAGTCTACTAGCGGGAGAAATTGAGCAGTACTTC,CASSLLAGEIEQYF
TRBV6-2/TRBV6-3,TRBJ1-2,TRBD1,NA,TGTGCCAGCAGTACTCCACTCACAGGGGATGGCTACACCTTC,CASSTPLTGDGYTF
TRBV28,TRBJ1-4,NA,NA,TGTGCCAGCAGTTTCCACGCGGCTAATGAAAAACTGTTTTTT,CASSFHAANEKLFF
TRBV6-5,TRBJ1-5,NA,once,TGTGCCAGCAGTCCCGACAGGTCGGGAAGTAGGCCCCAGCATTTT,CASSPDRSGSRPQHF
TRBV5-1,TRBJ2-1,TRBD2,NA,TGCGCCAGCAGCTCCGCCACGACTAGCGGGGACTCCTACAATGAGCAGTTCTTC,CASSSATTSGDSYNEQFF
TRBV11-1,TRBJ2-2,TRBD1,NA,TGTGCCAGCAGCCCGAGGGGGCAAGGAACCGGGGAGCTGTTTTTT,CASSPRGQGTGELFF
TRBV6-5,TRBJ1-5,TRBD1,NA,TGTGCCAGCAGAGGACAGGGGAGTCAGCCCCAGCATTTT,CASRGQGSQPQHF
TRBV30,TRBJ2-7,NA,NA,TGTGCCTGGAGTGGGGGCCCCTACGAGCAGTACTTC,CAWSGGPYEQYF
TRBV7-3,TRBJ2-1,TRBD2,once,TGTGCCAGCAGCTTAAGGTTGGGACTAGCGGGACCCAACAATGAGCAGTTCTTC,CASSLRLGLAGPNNEQFF
TRBV7-7,TRBJ2-5,NA,NA,TGTGCTAGCAGCGCGGGGAACGGGGCTTTGGGAGAGACCCAGTACTTC,CASSAGNGALGETQYF
TRBV4-3,TRBJ2-3,TRBD1,NA,TGCGCCAGCAGCCAAGAAGGTCCCGGGACAGACACAGATACGCAGTATTTT,CASSQEGPGTDTDTQYF
TRBV6-5,TRBJ2-7,NA,NA,TGTGCCAGCAGTAGGACAGGGAGGGTCGAGCAGTACTTC,CASSRTGRVEQYF
TRBV27,TRBJ1-4,NA,NA,TGTGCCAGCAGTACCAGACAAGCCTCAACTAATGAAAAACTGTTTTTT,CASSTRQASTNEKLFF
TRBV9,TRBJ1-1,NA,NA,TGTGCCAGCACCGGCGGGGCGATGGGCACTGAAGCTTTCTTT,CASTGGAMGTEAFF
TRBV9,TRBJ1-3,NA,NA,TGTGCCAGCAGCGTAGCTCCCGGGGAGTCCTCTGGAAACACCATATATTTT,CASSVAPGESSGNTIYF
TRBV7-2,TRBJ1-5,TRBD1,NA,TGTGCCAGCAGCTTAGTGGGACAGGGAAATCAGCCCCAGCATTTT,CASSLVGQGNQPQHF